The following is a T cell receptor (beta chain) sequence with its context. What it binds is not known. The data derive from a study of STAT3 mutations in large granular lymphocyte leukemia. Study information: Over half of T-LGLL patients had one or more immunosuppressive regimens. General study points: In about 30% of the 18 patients, new TCR clonotypes emerged after therapy. Treatment regimens differed across patients between samplings. At least one immunodominant TCR beta clonotype appeared in every T-cell large granular lymphocyte leukemia patient. Suggested: STAT3 mutation was not the ancestral event for these clonal expansions.

Some clones are missing from TCRdb's copy, which holds only in-frame ones; the method was immunoSEQ multiplex PCR. The data hold a few thousand clones, with roughly 80% observed a single time. Sequencing was done on a sample of peripheral blood mononuclear cells. This TCR derives from a man aged 40-49 years with T-cell large granular lymphocyte leukemia. Some clones in this sample may be carry-over from other donors' samples.

DNA for the CDR3: TGCGCCAGCAGCTTAGCGGGAGGCCTCGGGGAGCTGTTTTTT. Residues: CASSLAGGLGELFF. The chain has TRBV5-1 and TRBJ2-2; TRBD2 agrees at 9 bases. V was pared by 2 bases and J by 7 bases, with 3 bases of the junction left unmatched. The CDR3 length is 14 residues. Per the germline V gene, CDR1 is SGHRS and CDR2 is YFSETQ. The full variable domain, with the rest looked up from reference TRBV5-1 and TRBJ2-2, is KAGVTQTPRYLIKTRGQQVTLSCSPISGHRSVSWYQQTPGQGLQFLFEYFSETQRNKGNFPGRFSGRQFSNSRSEMNVSTLELGDSALYLCASSLAGGLGELFFGEGSRLTVL.